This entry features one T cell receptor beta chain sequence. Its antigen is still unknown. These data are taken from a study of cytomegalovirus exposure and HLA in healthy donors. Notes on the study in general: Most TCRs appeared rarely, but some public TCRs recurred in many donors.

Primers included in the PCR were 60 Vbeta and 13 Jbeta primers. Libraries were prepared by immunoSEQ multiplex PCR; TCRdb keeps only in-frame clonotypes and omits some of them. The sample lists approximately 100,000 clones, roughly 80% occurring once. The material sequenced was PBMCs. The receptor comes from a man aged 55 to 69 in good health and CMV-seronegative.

The CDR3 sequence is CASSPRKAGLLREQFF. The DNA of the CDR3 is TGTGCCAGCAGCCCCCGCAAAGCGGGCTTATTGCGTGAGCAGTTCTTC. V gene TRBV5-8 combines with J gene TRBJ2-1, with a tentative D call TRBD2 (6 bases). This CDR3 comprises 16 residues. The ends were cut back, 4 bases at V and 9 bases at J, with 23 bases in the middle. Germline values: CDR1 SGHTS, CDR2 YDEGEE.